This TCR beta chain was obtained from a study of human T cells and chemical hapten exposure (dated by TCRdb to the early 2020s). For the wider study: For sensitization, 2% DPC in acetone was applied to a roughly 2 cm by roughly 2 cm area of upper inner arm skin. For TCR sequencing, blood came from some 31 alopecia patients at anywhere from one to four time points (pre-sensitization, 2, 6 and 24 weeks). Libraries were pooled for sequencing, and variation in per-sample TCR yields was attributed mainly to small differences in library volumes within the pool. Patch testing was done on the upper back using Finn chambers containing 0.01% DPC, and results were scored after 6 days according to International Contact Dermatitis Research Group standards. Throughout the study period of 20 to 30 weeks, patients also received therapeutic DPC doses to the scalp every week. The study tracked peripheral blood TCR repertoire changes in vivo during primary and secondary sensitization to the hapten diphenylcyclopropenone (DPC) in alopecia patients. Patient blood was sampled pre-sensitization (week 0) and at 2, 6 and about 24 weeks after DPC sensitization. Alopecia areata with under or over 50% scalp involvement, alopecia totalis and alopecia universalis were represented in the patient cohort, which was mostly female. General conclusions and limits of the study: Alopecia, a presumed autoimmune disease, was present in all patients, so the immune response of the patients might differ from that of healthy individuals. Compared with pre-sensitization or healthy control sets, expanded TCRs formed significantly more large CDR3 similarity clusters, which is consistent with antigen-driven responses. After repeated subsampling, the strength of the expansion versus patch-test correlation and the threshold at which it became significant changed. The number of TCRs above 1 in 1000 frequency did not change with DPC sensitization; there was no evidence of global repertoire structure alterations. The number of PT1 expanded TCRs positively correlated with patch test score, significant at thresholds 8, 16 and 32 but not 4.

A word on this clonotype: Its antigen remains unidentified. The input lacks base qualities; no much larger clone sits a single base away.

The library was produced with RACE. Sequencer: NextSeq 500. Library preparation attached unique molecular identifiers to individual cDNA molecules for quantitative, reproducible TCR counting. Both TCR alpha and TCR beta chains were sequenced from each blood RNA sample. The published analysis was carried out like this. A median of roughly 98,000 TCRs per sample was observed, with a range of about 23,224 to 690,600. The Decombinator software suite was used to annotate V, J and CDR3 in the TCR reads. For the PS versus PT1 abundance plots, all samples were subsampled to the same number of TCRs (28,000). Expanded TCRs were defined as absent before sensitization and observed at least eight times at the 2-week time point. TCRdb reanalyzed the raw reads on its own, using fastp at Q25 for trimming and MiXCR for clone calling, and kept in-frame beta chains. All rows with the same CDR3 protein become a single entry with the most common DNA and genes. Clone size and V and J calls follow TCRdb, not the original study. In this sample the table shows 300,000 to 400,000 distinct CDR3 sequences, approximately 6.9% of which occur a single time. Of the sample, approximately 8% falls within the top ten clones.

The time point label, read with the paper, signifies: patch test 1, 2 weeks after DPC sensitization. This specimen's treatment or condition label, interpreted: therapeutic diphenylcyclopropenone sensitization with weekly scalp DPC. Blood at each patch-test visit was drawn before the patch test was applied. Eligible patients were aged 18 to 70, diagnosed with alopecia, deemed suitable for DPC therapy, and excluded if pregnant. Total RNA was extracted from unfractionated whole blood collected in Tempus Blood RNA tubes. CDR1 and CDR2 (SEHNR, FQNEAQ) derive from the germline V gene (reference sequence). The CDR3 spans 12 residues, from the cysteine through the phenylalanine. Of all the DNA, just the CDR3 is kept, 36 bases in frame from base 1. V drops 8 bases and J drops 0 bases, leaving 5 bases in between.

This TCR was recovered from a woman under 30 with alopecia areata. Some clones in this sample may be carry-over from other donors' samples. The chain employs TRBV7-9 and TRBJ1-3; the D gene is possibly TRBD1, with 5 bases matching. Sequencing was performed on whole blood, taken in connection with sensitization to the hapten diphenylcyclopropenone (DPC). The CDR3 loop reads CASDSSGNTIYF. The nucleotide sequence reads TGTGCCAGCGACAGCTCTGGAAACACCATATATTTT.